Shown below are 27 T cell receptor beta chains from a single sample sequenced in a study of identical twins. A single record per CDR3 protein comes from TCRdb applying MiXCR to the 5' RACE reads. The sample holds about 690,000 distinct CDR3 sequences, 6.1% seen once. Sequencing was carried out using naive T cells sorted from blood. Source of these receptors: a man younger than 30 in good health.

This clonotype was seen a few times. J is TRBJ2-7 and V is TRBV7-9; 7 nucleotides align to TRBD1. The CDR3 contains 16 residues. V was pared by 5 bases and J by 3 bases, with 13 bases of the junction left unmatched. The V gene's germline CDR1 is SEHNR and CDR2 FQNEAQ (reference sequence). The CDR3, as DNA: TGTGCCAGCAGCCAACACTCGACAGGGCTTCACTACGAGCAGTACTTC. This gives the protein CASSQHSTGLHYEQYF. Drawing the rest from reference TRBV7-9 and TRBJ2-7, the complete variable domain is DTGVSQNPRHKITKRGQNVTFRCDPISEHNRLYWYRQTLGQGPEFLTYFQNEAQLEKSRLLSDRFSAERPKGSFSTLEIQRTEQGDSAMYLCASSQHSTGLHYEQYFGPGTRLTVT.

In this sample, this clonotype turned up many times. V usage is TRBV9 and J usage is TRBJ1-1, with no clear D. In germline, CDR1 is SGDLS, CDR2 YYNGEE. Deletions cut 4 bases from V and 0 bases from J, with 13 bases between. The CDR3 has 15 amino acids. CDR3 DNA: TGTGCCAGCAGCAGGGAGGGCGGGATGAACACTGAAGCTTTCTTT. It specifies CASSREGGMNTEAFF.

This clonotype was recorded at least ten times. The chain is built from TRBV12-3 or TRBV12-4 and TRBJ2-7; 9 bases match TRBD2. V was clipped by 8 bases and J by 3 bases; unmatched bases: 5. This CDR3 spans 13 amino acids. The CDR3 loop is CASGLAGHYEQYV. The CDR3 DNA follows: TGTGCCAGCGGGCTAGCGGGGCACTACGAGCAGTACGTC.

In this sample, this clonotype turned up many times. The rearrangement uses TRBV7-9 and TRBJ2-1; D may be TRBD2 (5 bases). The ends were cut back, 9 bases at V and 9 bases at J, with 18 bases in the middle. The CDR3 is 13 amino acids. Germline lookup yields CDR1 SEHNR and CDR2 FQNEAQ (reference sequence). DNA of the CDR3: TGTGCCAGTCTTCACCTAGAGGCGGGTGAGCAGTTCTTC. This codes for CASLHLEAGEQFF.

The chain combines TRBV5-1 with TRBJ2-5; no reliable D call. CDR1 and CDR2 from the germline V gene are SGHRS and YFSETQ. This CDR3 spans 12 amino acids. V was shortened by 4 bases and J by 0 bases, with 4 bases between the two germline ends. CDR3 sequence reads: CASSVHQETQYF. CDR3 bases: TGCGCCAGCAGCGTCCACCAAGAGACCCAGTACTTC.

This clonotype was seen many times. The CDR3 coding sequence is TGTGCCAGCAGTAACAGGGGGCTCAACACCGGGGAGCTGTTTTTT. This encodes CASSNRGLNTGELFF. The chain links TRBV7-9 to TRBJ2-2; TRBD1 aligns across 9 bases. This CDR3 has 15 residues. V dropped 6 bases and J dropped 2; count of bases not matched to a gene: 4. Germline V gives CDR1 SEHNR, CDR2 FQNEAQ (reference sequence).

This clonotype has a count of ten or more. This chain connects TRBV29-1 to TRBJ2-7, with a possible D match to TRBD1 (6 bases). This CDR3 is built from 12 residues. Trimming shortened V by 4 bases and J by 5 bases, and 12 bases separated the two germline ends. Germline CDR1 SQVTM, CDR2 ANQGSEA. CDR3 sequence reads: CSVAQGQNEQYF. CDR3 sequence (DNA): TGCAGCGTTGCGCAGGGGCAGAACGAGCAGTACTTC.

In this sample, this clonotype turned up a few times. This chain joins TRBV7-8 and TRBJ1-5, with D hard to call. Germline values: CDR1 SGHVS, CDR2 FQNEAQ. V was cut by 1 base and J by 6 bases, with 10 bases left in between. This CDR3 comprises 14 residues. In DNA, the CDR3 is TGTGCCAGCAGCTTAGAGTCACCGGGTCAGCCCCAGCATTTT. It translates to CASSLESPGQPQHF. The full variable domain, completed using reference TRBV7-8 and TRBJ1-5, is GAGVSQSPRYKVAKRGQDVALRCDPISGHVSLFWYQQALGQGPEFLTYFQNEAQLDKSGLPSDRFFAERPEGSVSTLKIQRTQQEDSAVYLCASSLESPGQPQHFGDGTRLSIL.

This clonotype was detected a few times. The chain employs TRBV7-9 and TRBJ1-5, with a weak D call TRBD1 (5 bases). V lost 1 base and J lost 5, with 12 bases in between. Germline CDR1 and CDR2: SEHNR and FQNEAQ (reference sequence). The CDR3 is 15 amino acids. CDR3 amino acids: CASSLVGGFDQPQHF. CDR3 coding DNA: TGTGCCAGCAGCTTAGTGGGGGGGTTCGATCAGCCCCAGCATTTT.

This clonotype was seen repeatedly, ten times or more. The rearrangement uses TRBV4-1 and TRBJ2-1; possibly TRBD2 for D (5 bases). Per the germline V gene, CDR1 is MGHRA and CDR2 is YSYEKL. V lost 0 bases, J lost 9 bases, and 9 bases lay in between. This CDR3 has 13 amino acids. For the CDR3, the DNA is TGCGCCAGCAGCCAAGAATCGAGGGTTGAGCAGTTCTTC. Its translation: CASSQESRVEQFF.

This clonotype was counted between two and nine times. The CDR3 DNA reads TGCGCCAGCAGCCAAGAGTTCCTAGCGGGAGAAATTGACAAAAACATTCAGTACTTC. Amino acid sequence: CASSQEFLAGEIDKNIQYF. V gene TRBV4-1 combines with J gene TRBJ2-4; TRBD2 agrees at 10 bases. The CDR3 consists of 19 residues. J gave up 3 bases and V 0 bases, and 11 bases lay outside the gene matches. Germline V gives CDR1 MGHRA, CDR2 YSYEKL.

This clonotype occurred many times. The chain has TRBV20-1 and TRBJ1-1; no clear D. Between the trimmed V and J ends, which lost 3 bases and 1 base, there was a span of 9 bases. Germline V gene lookup returns CDR1 DFQATT and CDR2 SNEGSKA (reference sequence). The CDR3 is 13 amino acids. CDR3 sequence: CSASRRQNTEAFF. CDR3 bases: TGCAGTGCTAGTAGACGTCAGAACACTGAAGCTTTCTTT.

The V gene is TRBV5-1, the J gene TRBJ2-1, with 15 bases fitting TRBD2. Unmatched junction bases numbered 9, after V lost 2 bases and J lost 3 bases. From germline, CDR1 is SGHRS and CDR2 YFSETQ. The CDR3 length is 19 residues. The CDR3 region is CASSFGWTSGRAFYNEQFF. The CDR3 DNA is TGCGCCAGCAGCTTCGGATGGACTAGCGGGAGGGCCTTCTACAATGAGCAGTTCTTC.

This CDR3 is CASSPRRGYDEQFF. DNA for the CDR3: TGTGCCAGCAGCCCCCGCAGGGGGTACGATGAGCAGTTCTTC. The rearrangement uses TRBV7-3 and TRBJ2-1; 7 bases line up with TRBD1. The germline gives CDR1 SGHTA, CDR2 FQGTGA. This CDR3 region has 14 residues. Trimming cost V 5 bases and J 8 bases; bases outside gene matches: 9.

The table lists this clonotype with many counts. The gene calls are TRBV28 and TRBJ2-7, with D possibly TRBD2 on 6 matching bases. Germline V gene sequence: CDR1 MDHEN, CDR2 SYDVKM. V was trimmed by 11 bases and J by 0 bases, leaving 14 bases between them. The CDR3 consists of 13 residues. The CDR3 is CAVLGGSSYEQYF. The CDR3 DNA sequence: TGTGCCGTTCTGGGGGGAAGCTCCTACGAGCAGTACTTC.

The chain recombines TRBV4-1 with TRBJ1-3; unclear D gene. The CDR3 totals 16 residues. The V end was cut by 3 bases, the J end by 4 bases, with 16 bases between. From germline, CDR1 is MGHRA and CDR2 YSYEKL. Here the CDR3 DNA reads TGCGCCAGCAGCCAGCCACCCGGGAGAACGGGAAACACCATATATTTT. This sequence encodes CASSQPPGRTGNTIYF.

In this sample, this clonotype turned up many times. The chain joins TRBV4-2 to TRBJ1-2; 7 bases match TRBD1. The V gene end was trimmed by 0 bases and the J gene end by 3 bases; junction bases not matched to a gene: 13. Germline V gives CDR1 LGHNA, CDR2 YNFKEQ. The CDR3 sequence is 18 residues long. The CDR3 sequence: CASSQDRQGSFGDYGYTF. The CDR3 DNA sequence: TGTGCCAGCAGCCAAGATCGACAGGGAAGCTTTGGAGACTATGGCTACACCTTC.

This clonotype has a count of ten or more. The chain recombines TRBV9 with TRBJ1-4; the match to TRBD1 covers 11 bases. J lost 5 bases, V lost 3 bases, and 6 bases had no gene match. The CDR3 length is 16 residues. Germline loops: CDR1 SGDLS, CDR2 YYNGEE. CDR3 sequence reads: CASSGGGTGGNEKLFF. CDR3 coding DNA: TGTGCCAGCAGCGGAGGAGGGACAGGGGGGAATGAAAAACTGTTTTTT.

The chain combines TRBV12-5 with TRBJ2-3; D assignment may be TRBD1 or TRBD2 (6 bases each). In germline, CDR1 is LGHNT, CDR2 FRNRAP. The germline V and J ends were trimmed by 2 bases and 4 bases, with 31 bases remaining between them. This CDR3 is 21 amino acids long. The CDR3 loop is CASGLIRITYRLEGGPDTQYF. The CDR3, as DNA: TGTGCTAGTGGTTTGATACGAATAACTTACCGACTAGAAGGGGGTCCAGATACGCAGTATTTT.

This clonotype came up once. The V call is TRBV6-1, the J call TRBJ2-2; no clear D. This CDR3 has 14 amino acids. V lost 0 bases, J lost 5 bases, and 7 bases lay in between. Germline V lookup: CDR1 MNHNS, CDR2 SASEGT. Here the CDR3 reads CASSEAKRTGELFF. The CDR3 nucleotides are TGTGCCAGCAGTGAAGCTAAGAGGACCGGGGAGCTGTTTTTT.

In this sample, this clonotype turned up many times. The chain has TRBV29-1 and TRBJ2-1; the D gene is possibly TRBD2 (5 bases). The CDR3 has 13 residues. Germline assignment: CDR1 SQVTM and CDR2 ANQGSEA. The germline V and J ends were trimmed by 6 bases and 5 bases, with 14 bases remaining between them. The CDR3 DNA reads as TGCAGCGTGGGATTGAGGGTTAACAATGAGCAGTTCTTC. Amino acids: CSVGLRVNNEQFF.

The genes are TRBV20-1 and TRBJ2-3, with unresolved D. This CDR3 comprises 15 residues. Trimming took off 4 bases at V and 0 bases at J, with 14 bases between the two ends. Germline V gene sequence: CDR1 DFQATT, CDR2 SNEGSKA (reference sequence). CDR3 in DNA: TGCAGTGCTAAAGCAGAGGTCGCTAGCACAGATACGCAGTATTTT. Translated, it gives CSAKAEVASTDTQYF.

This clonotype was detected many times. One junction end does not reproduce the germline sequence, and a read error may be involved. The V gene is TRBV12-3 or TRBV12-4, the J gene TRBJ2-3; D may match TRBD1 or TRBD2 (5 bases each). The CDR3 sequence is 11 residues long. CDR3 nucleotide sequence: TGTGCCAGCAGTTCTGACGCCGGGGCCCATTTT. Translating it yields CASSSDAGAHF.

This clonotype appeared many times. This CDR3 is CASGYKLSSQPQHF. For the CDR3, the DNA is TGTGCCAGCGGATATAAATTAAGTAGTCAGCCCCAGCATTTT. This chain joins TRBV28 and TRBJ1-5; D is unclear. Trimming removed 8 bases from V and 6 bases from J, with 17 bases in between. The CDR3 has 14 amino acids. Germline values: CDR1 MDHEN, CDR2 SYDVKM.

This clonotype was counted many times. This sequence joins TRBV6-5 and TRBJ1-2; weak D call: TRBD1 (5 bases). CDR3 size: 14 residues. Trimming removed 0 bases at V and 5 bases at J, with 10 bases between. The germline gives CDR1 MNHEY, CDR2 SVGAGI. This CDR3 reads CASSYSRGGYGYTF. CDR3 bases: TGTGCCAGCAGTTACTCGAGGGGAGGTTATGGCTACACCTTC.

This clonotype appeared a few times. The rearrangement uses TRBV7-9 and TRBJ2-1, with 7 bases lining up with TRBD1. J lost 8 bases, V lost 3 bases, and 10 bases had no gene match. CDR1 SEHNR and CDR2 FQNEAQ come from the germline V gene (reference sequence). The CDR3 is 15 residues long. CDR3 in amino acids: CASSFVMGQSDEQFF. CDR3 in DNA: TGTGCCAGCAGCTTTGTTATGGGACAGTCGGATGAGCAGTTCTTC.

This clonotype was detected many times. The chain employs TRBV5-1 and TRBJ2-7, with D hard to call. V was clipped by 5 bases and J by 0 bases, with 12 bases between them. The CDR3 sequence is 14 residues long. CDR1 and CDR2 (germline): SGHRS, YFSETQ. CDR3 sequence reads: CASRFRPSSYEQYV. Written as DNA, the CDR3 is TGCGCCAGCAGATTTCGTCCGAGCTCCTACGAGCAGTACGTC.